The clone carrying this T cell receptor beta chain has a single count. Its antigen is not known. TCRdb's copy holds only in-frame clones and misses some; the assay was immunoSEQ multiplex PCR. This repertoire shows approximately 270,000 clones, roughly 85% found once; its top ten account for around 1%. The record originates from a study of cytomegalovirus exposure and HLA in healthy donors. General study findings and limits: Later, an analysis found that TCR clusters from the first cohort tended to co-occur in the 130 or so validation repertoires.

The donors were part of the validation cohort, which consisted of more than 90 subjects and was separate from the first cohort of about 720 subjects. The specimen sequenced was PBMCs. The TCR sequence derives from a woman under 30 in good health and CMV-seronegative.

The CDR3 is CASSLTGRSETQYF. The CDR3 DNA follows: TGTGCCAGCAGTTTAACGGGAAGATCCGAGACCCAGTACTTC. The rearrangement links TRBV27 to TRBJ2-5; TRBD2 is a possible D gene (5 bases). Trimming took 2 bases from V and 5 from J, leaving 12 bases between them. This CDR3 is 14 amino acids long. The germline gives CDR1 MNHEY, CDR2 SMNVEV (reference sequence).